One and the same sample provided the 4 T cell receptor beta chains below, sequenced in a study of T cell responses to AZD1222 COVID-19 vaccine. The protocol was immunoSEQ multiplex PCR, while the TCRdb copy is restricted to in-frame clones and leaves out a portion. The profile shows 40,000 to 55,000 clones, 70% to 90% of them singletons. Sequenced here: peripheral blood, sampled 28 days after the second AZD1222 dose. These receptors all come from an adult who received the AZD1222 COVID-19 vaccine.

The chain has TRBV2 and TRBJ2-3; D remains ambiguous. The germline gives CDR1 SNHLY, CDR2 FYNNEI. The CDR3 length is 13 residues. The V and J ends lost 4 bases and 5 bases respectively, with 10 bases between them. CDR3 DNA: TGTGCCAGCAGTGTGTCGATCGGAGATACGCAGTATTTT. Translated, it gives CASSVSIGDTQYF.

The V and J genes are TRBV5-1 and TRBJ2-1; D is unresolved. This CDR3 is built from 15 residues. The V and J ends lost 1 base and 0 bases respectively, with 8 bases between them. Germline-derived CDR1 and CDR2 are SGHRS and YFSETQ. The CDR3 DNA reads TGCGCCAGCAGCTTGCCGGCGAGCTCCTACAATGAGCAGTTCTTC. Translating it yields CASSLPASSYNEQFF.

The chain recombines TRBV5-4 with TRBJ2-1, with D perhaps assigned TRBD1 or TRBD2 (5 bases each). The CDR3 length is 15 residues. Between the trimmed V and J ends, which lost 3 bases and 7 bases, there was a span of 17 bases. Germline loops: CDR1 SGHNT, CDR2 YYREEE (reference sequence). The DNA for the CDR3 is TGTGCCAGCAGCTACCGGGACCTGCTACTGAATGAGCAGTTCTTC. Translation gives CASSYRDLLLNEQFF.

The CDR3 spells CASSLDHAGFQPQHF. The CDR3 nucleotides read TGTGCCAGCAGCTTAGATCACGCGGGGTTTCAGCCCCAGCATTTT. The chain combines TRBV11-2 with TRBJ1-5, with D hard to call. V lost 0 bases to trimming and J lost 6 bases, with 12 bases between them. This CDR3 is built from 15 residues. Looked up from germline, CDR1 is SGHAT and CDR2 is FQNNGV.